This T cell receptor beta chain was sequenced for a study of blood T cell repertoires in COVID-19. Within 2 weeks before study entry, exposed participants met a COVID-19 case. In the authors' workflow: How many nucleated cells were present was estimated from reference gene primer amplification. Profiled with immunoSEQ multiplex PCR; TCRdb holds only in-frame clones, not every one. V, J and clone size were drawn from that table, and D and trimming were deduced from the DNA. Of 140,000 to 150,000 clones listed, about nine tenths are singletons. With V trimmed by 1 base and J by 0 bases, 4 bases remained unmatched. The CDR3 consists of 15 residues.

This TCR derives from a woman between 40 and 50 years old who had been exposed to COVID-19. The sample taken for sequencing was PBMCs or T cells enriched from blood (not recorded which). The V gene is TRBV5-7, the J gene TRBJ2-7; TRBD1 aligns across 7 bases. TRBV5-7 is filed as an ORF, its function uncertain. The CDR3 region is CASSLWGQTSYEQYF. CDR3 bases: TGTGCCAGCAGCTTGTGGGGACAGACCTCCTACGAGCAGTACTTC.